Below, 32 T cell receptor beta chains from the same sample are listed, as sequenced in a study of early T cells in non-severe SARS-CoV-2 infection. TCRdb analysed the 5' RACE reads with MiXCR anew, one entry per CDR3 protein. The table lists approximately 70,000 distinct CDR3 sequences, 3.5% to 6% of them singletons, with approximately 3.6% in the top ten. Here the sequenced sample was whole blood, taken at baseline. These receptors came from an adult who was a healthcare worker with PCR-confirmed SARS-CoV-2 infection or an uninfected control (not recorded which). The donor label of this sample is uncertain.

The rearrangement uses TRBV24-1 and TRBJ1-1; a possible D gene is TRBD1 (6 bases). The CDR3 totals 14 residues. Germline CDR1 reads KGHDR; CDR2 reads SFDVKD. Trimming took off 3 bases at V and 8 bases at J, with 15 bases between the two ends. The DNA of the CDR3 is TGTGCCACCAGTGATCCGGCGGGGGCGGCGGAAGCTTTCTTT. Amino acid sequence: CATSDPAGAAEAFF.

At least ten counts were recorded for this clonotype. The chain employs TRBV6-5 and TRBJ2-1; tentative D call: TRBD1 (5 bases). The CDR3 spans 17 residues. CDR1 and CDR2 from the germline V gene are MNHEY and SVGAGI. V lost 2 bases and J 4 bases, leaving 18 bases between the germline ends. CDR3 region: CASSYMSRQGPYNEQFF. The CDR3 DNA sequence: TGTGCCAGCAGTTACATGTCTAGGCAGGGTCCGTACAATGAGCAGTTCTTC.

The sample holds many counts of this clonotype. V and J are TRBV6-5 and TRBJ1-2, with D hard to call. V lost 2 bases, J lost 2 bases, and 6 bases lay in between. The CDR3 has 13 amino acids. Germline CDR1 and CDR2: MNHEY and SVGAGI. The CDR3 region is CASSYMANYGYTF. In DNA, the CDR3 is TGTGCCAGCAGTTACATGGCCAACTATGGCTACACCTTC.

This clonotype was recorded many times. The genes are TRBV20-1 and TRBJ2-5; TRBD2 might be the D (5 bases). Trimming cost V 1 base and J 4 bases, with 10 bases left between them. There are 13 residues in the CDR3. The germline V gene encodes CDR1 DFQATT and CDR2 SNEGSKA (reference sequence). The CDR3 loop reads CSARGIASETQYF. CDR3 DNA sequence: TGCAGTGCTAGAGGGATAGCGTCAGAGACCCAGTACTTC.

The chain links TRBV12-3 or TRBV12-4 to TRBJ1-2; D uncertain. Trimming cost V 6 bases and J 8 bases, with 13 bases left between them. This CDR3 has 12 amino acids. The CDR3 reads CASSRRVLGYTF. DNA for the CDR3: TGTGCCAGCAGCCGCCGAGTCCTCGGCTACACCTTC.

The sample holds a few counts of this clonotype. The chain combines TRBV7-9 with TRBJ1-6; D is unresolved. The CDR3 consists of 12 residues. Per the germline V gene, CDR1 is SEHNR and CDR2 is FQNEAQ (reference sequence). V shed 3 bases and J shed 8 bases, with 5 bases lying between them. The CDR3 spells CASSLDHSPLHF. CDR3 bases: TGTGCCAGCAGCTTGGATCATTCACCCCTCCACTTT.

This clonotype was observed many times. The chain links TRBV20-1 to TRBJ2-1; possibly TRBD2 for D (5 bases). The V and J ends lost 0 bases and 1 base respectively, with 10 bases between them. The CDR3 has 15 amino acids. Per germline, CDR1 DFQATT and CDR2 SNEGSKA (reference sequence). As DNA, the CDR3 is TGCAGTGCTAGAGACACTAGTAGGTCCTACAATGAGCAGTTCTTC. Its protein is CSARDTSRSYNEQFF.

The V gene is TRBV6-6, the J gene TRBJ2-7; 10 bases fit TRBD2. The trim removed 6 bases at V and 0 bases at J, leaving 2 bases unmatched. The CDR3 length is 14 residues. CDR1 is MNHNY, CDR2 SVGAGI, per germline (reference sequence). The CDR3 DNA reads TGTGCCAGCAGCTCTAGCGGGAGCTCCTACGAGCAGTACTTC. Residues: CASSSSGSSYEQYF.

V gene TRBV11-3 combines with J gene TRBJ2-1; D possibly corresponds to TRBD2 (7 bases). Germline CDR1 is SGHNT and CDR2 is YENEEA. The CDR3 contains 14 residues. Trimming stripped 5 bases from V and 8 bases from J, with 16 bases between. The CDR3 DNA reads as TGTGCCAGCAGCCGAAAACGGGGGGCTGATGAGCAGTTCTTC. Translation: CASSRKRGADEQFF.

Many counts were recorded for this clonotype. V is TRBV20-1 and J is TRBJ1-5; 9 bases fit TRBD1. The CDR3 loop spans 15 amino acids. Germline values: CDR1 DFQATT, CDR2 SNEGSKA (reference sequence). Losses at the gene ends were 6 bases for V and 9 bases for J; bases not matched to a gene: 15. In DNA form, the CDR3 reads TGCAGTGCCCCCCGGGGGGACAGGGCTTTCGGGCCCCAGCATTTT. Amino acid sequence: CSAPRGDRAFGPQHF.

The chain links TRBV5-1 to TRBJ2-3; D gene uncertain. V was cut by 0 bases and J by 2 bases, with 10 bases left in between. The CDR3 spans 15 residues. The germline V gene has CDR1 SGHRS and CDR2 YFSETQ. The DNA of the CDR3 is TGCGCCAGCAGCTTGGACTCCCCGGACACAGATACGCAGTATTTT. Translation: CASSLDSPDTDTQYF.

This clonotype occurred many times. J is TRBJ2-1 and V is TRBV2, with 14 positions matching TRBD2. Germline values: CDR1 SNHLY, CDR2 FYNNEI. CDR3 length: 15 residues. V lost 5 bases to trimming and J lost 7 bases; unmatched junction nucleotides: 4. The CDR3 loop reads CASSRGLAGENEQFF. The DNA for the CDR3 is TGTGCCAGCAGTCGGGGACTAGCGGGGGAGAATGAGCAGTTCTTC.

The chain combines TRBV5-4 with TRBJ2-5; 8 bases align to TRBD1. This CDR3 is built from 13 residues. After removal of 7 bases from V and 4 bases from J, the junction contained 6 bases not matched to a gene. CDR1 is SGHNT, CDR2 YYREEE, per germline (reference sequence). This chain's CDR3 is CASRGQGRETQYF. CDR3 bases: TGTGCCAGCCGAGGACAGGGAAGAGAGACCCAGTACTTC.

The genes are TRBV29-1 and TRBJ1-2; D is ambiguous. The CDR3 runs to 13 residues. The V and J ends lost 3 bases and 3 bases respectively, with 11 bases between them. The germline V gene encodes CDR1 SQVTM and CDR2 ANQGSEA. CDR3 nucleotides: TGCAGCGTTGACAACAGTTTTTACTATGGCTACACCTTC. This gives the protein CSVDNSFYYGYTF.

There are many counts of this clonotype. This rearrangement joins TRBV12-3 or TRBV12-4 to TRBJ2-5; D not certain. V lost 6 bases, J lost 1 base, and 3 bases lay in between. The CDR3 contains 11 residues. CDR3 residues: CASRPQETQYF. The CDR3 DNA reads as TGTGCCAGCAGACCCCAAGAGACCCAGTACTTC.

The chain carries TRBV7-8 and TRBJ2-3, with TRBD1 matching 9 bases. Losses at the gene ends were 5 bases for V and 3 bases for J; bases not matched to a gene: 6. CDR3 length: 15 amino acids. Germline CDR1 reads SGHVS; CDR2 reads FQNEAQ. This chain's CDR3 is CASSRTGGRTDTQYF. The DNA for the CDR3 is TGTGCCAGCAGCCGCACAGGGGGCCGGACAGATACGCAGTATTTT. Variable domain in full (rest from reference TRBV7-8 and TRBJ2-3): GAGVSQSPRYKVAKRGQDVALRCDPISGHVSLFWYQQALGQGPEFLTYFQNEAQLDKSGLPSDRFFAERPEGSVSTLKIQRTQQEDSAVYLCASSRTGGRTDTQYFGPGTRLTVL.

V and J are TRBV11-2 and TRBJ2-3; TRBD2 matches at 7 bases. The CDR3 contains 14 residues. Germline assignment: CDR1 SGHAT and CDR2 FQNNGV. V dropped 5 bases and J dropped 2; count of bases not matched to a gene: 4. CDR3 loop: CASSPRDYTDTQYF. The CDR3 DNA follows: TGTGCCAGCAGCCCAAGGGACTACACAGATACGCAGTATTTT.

This clonotype was seen a handful of times. The chain joins TRBV4-3 to TRBJ1-4; 10 bases align to TRBD1. V shed 3 bases, J shed 7 bases, and the junction held 5 bases outside the gene matches. Germline CDR1 is LGHNA and CDR2 is YSLEER. The CDR3 is 15 residues long. The CDR3 DNA sequence: TGCGCCAGCAGCCAGGGACGGGACAGGGGTGAAAAACTGTTTTTT. Translation gives CASSQGRDRGEKLFF.

This clonotype showed up just a few times. J is TRBJ2-1 and V is TRBV20-1; possible D gene TRBD2, 5 bases. V shed 3 bases and J shed 4 bases, with 16 bases lying between them. The CDR3 spans 15 residues. Germline V gives CDR1 DFQATT, CDR2 SNEGSKA (reference sequence). CDR3 DNA: TGCAGTGCTAGGTTAGCGAATAATGTATACAATGAGCAGTTCTTC. Its protein product is CSARLANNVYNEQFF.

The chain employs TRBV11-2 and TRBJ2-5, with TRBD2 identical over 11 bases. The V and J ends lost 6 bases and 2 bases, in that order; junction bases with no gene match: 5. The length of the CDR3 is 15 residues. The germline gives CDR1 SGHAT, CDR2 FQNNGV. CDR3 DNA sequence: TGTGCCAGCAGAAGACTAGCGGGGTTACAAGAGACCCAGTACTTC. Its translation is CASRRLAGLQETQYF.

This clonotype was observed at least ten times. The gene calls are TRBV6-1 and TRBJ1-1; D gene unclear. Trimming cost V 3 bases and J 4 bases, with 9 bases left between them. CDR3 length equals 13 residues. The germline CDR1 and CDR2 sequences are MNHNS and SASEGT. For the CDR3, the DNA is TGTGCCAGCAGTGAGGGAGCCCTCACTGAAGCTTTCTTT. This translates into CASSEGALTEAFF.

This clonotype has a count of ten or more. The V gene is TRBV5-1, the J gene TRBJ1-1; maybe TRBD1 (5 bases). Germline CDR1 is SGHRS and CDR2 is YFSETQ. V lost 5 bases, J lost 5 bases, and 13 bases lay in between. The CDR3 runs 13 residues. CDR3 coding DNA: TGCGCCAGCAGTCGGGACCACGGGACTGAAGCTTTCTTT. This sequence encodes CASSRDHGTEAFF.

This clonotype was seen at least ten times. The rearrangement links TRBV5-6 to TRBJ1-2; no reliable D call. V was pared by 5 bases and J by 2 bases, with 13 bases between. This CDR3 comprises 14 residues. CDR1 SGHDT and CDR2 YYEEEE come from the germline V gene. The CDR3 reads CASSLPDGNYGYTF. The CDR3 nucleotides are TGTGCCAGCAGTCTTCCTGACGGAAACTATGGCTACACCTTC.

This clonotype was seen a few times. The chain joins TRBV20-1 to TRBJ2-1; TRBD1 agrees at 12 bases. The V gene's germline CDR1 is DFQATT and CDR2 SNEGSKA (reference sequence). This CDR3 is built from 16 residues. V shed 3 bases and J 10 bases; nucleotides not matched to a gene: 13. The CDR3 spells CSASQSPGQGAGEQFF. DNA of the CDR3: TGCAGTGCTAGCCAATCACCGGGACAGGGGGCGGGGGAGCAGTTCTTC.

This clonotype has more than one count but fewer than ten. The V and J genes are TRBV7-2 and TRBJ1-1; 7 nucleotides line up with TRBD1. This CDR3 spans 13 amino acids. V dropped 5 bases and J dropped 5; count of bases not matched to a gene: 5. Per the germline V gene, CDR1 is SGHTA and CDR2 is FQGNSA. In DNA, the CDR3 is TGTGCCAGCAGCGCCACAGGGGATACTGAAGCTTTCTTT. Translated, it gives CASSATGDTEAFF.

This clonotype has at least ten counts. This chain uses TRBV6-4 with TRBJ2-2, with D possibly being TRBD1 (6 bases). Trimming left V 2 bases short and J 6 bases short, with 13 bases between. CDR3 size: 15 residues. Germline CDR1 MRHNA, CDR2 SNTAGT. The CDR3 DNA is TGTGCCAGCAGTGACGCCATGGACAGTCCCGGGGAGCTGTTTTTT. This encodes CASSDAMDSPGELFF.

This clonotype was counted ten times or more. The CDR3 DNA is TGTGCCAGCAGATCTCAGGGGGCTAACTACGAGCAGTACTTC. Its translation is CASRSQGANYEQYF. The rearrangement links TRBV28 to TRBJ2-7; 8 bases are a match to TRBD1. CDR1 and CDR2 from the germline V gene are MDHEN and SYDVKM. After removal of 6 bases from V and 3 bases from J, the junction contained 7 bases not matched to a gene. The CDR3 runs 14 residues.

This clonotype appeared many times. The chain carries TRBV6-2 or TRBV6-3 and TRBJ2-6; perhaps D is TRBD1 or TRBD2 (5 bases each). Looked up from germline, CDR1 is MNHEY and CDR2 is SVGEGT. This CDR3 contains 20 residues. The V end lost 3 bases, the J end lost 0 bases, and 21 bases lay between the germline ends. The CDR3 bases are TGTGCCAGCAGTTATCTTCATCCGGGACCGGATATCTCTGGGGCCAACGTCCTGACTTTC. Its protein is CASSYLHPGPDISGANVLTF.

The CDR3: CASSLAWTANEKLFF. Here the CDR3 DNA reads TGTGCCAGCAGCTTAGCCTGGACAGCTAATGAAAAACTGTTTTTT. The genes are TRBV11-2 and TRBJ1-4; a possible D gene is TRBD1 (6 bases). The CDR3 runs 15 residues. V lost 1 base and J lost 3, with 9 bases in between. Germline assignment: CDR1 SGHAT and CDR2 FQNNGV. Drawing the rest from reference TRBV11-2 and TRBJ1-4, the complete variable domain is EAGVAQSPRYKIIEKRQSVAFWCNPISGHATLYWYQQILGQGPKLLIQFQNNGVVDDSQLPKDRFSAERLKGVDSTLKIQPAKLEDSAVYLCASSLAWTANEKLFFGSGTQLSVL.

This clonotype occurred many times. The chain uses TRBV20-1 and TRBJ1-4; D is ambiguous. Germline values: CDR1 DFQATT, CDR2 SNEGSKA (reference sequence). Trimming removed 0 bases from V and 5 bases from J, with 13 bases in between. The CDR3 has 15 amino acids. The CDR3 nucleotides are TGCAGTGCTAGAGATCGGCAACAGAACAATGAAAAACTGTTTTTT. Its translation: CSARDRQQNNEKLFF.

This clonotype occurred many times. V and J are TRBV20-1 and TRBJ1-1; 11 bases align to TRBD1. The V and J ends lost 3 bases and 1 base, in that order; junction bases with no gene match: 10. CDR3 length: 17 amino acids. Germline CDR1 reads DFQATT; CDR2 reads SNEGSKA (reference sequence). CDR3 amino acids: CSASRGQGGQRNTEAFF. CDR3 DNA sequence: TGCAGTGCTAGTCGGGGACAGGGGGGCCAACGGAACACTGAAGCTTTCTTT.

This chain connects TRBV5-5 to TRBJ2-5; D is undetermined. CDR1 and CDR2 (germline): SGHKS, YYEKEE (reference sequence). The CDR3 is 15 amino acids. The V and J ends lost 0 bases and 0 bases respectively, with 9 bases between them. The CDR3 nucleotides are TGTGCCAGCAGCTTGGGACCGCGAAACCAAGAGACCCAGTACTTC. Translation: CASSLGPRNQETQYF.